This passage covers 29 T cell receptor beta chains from one sample sequenced in a study of blood T cell repertoires in COVID-19. Repertoires were generated with immunoSEQ multiplex PCR, while TCRdb's copy carries only in-frame clones and drops some. The sample shows 90,000 to 120,000 clones, about 85% of them seen only once. Sequencing was done on a sample of peripheral blood. The receptors shown here come from a woman between 65 and 79 years old with acute or convalescent COVID-19.

V and J are TRBV20-1 and TRBJ2-1, with D unclear. Germline loops: CDR1 DFQATT, CDR2 SNEGSKA (reference sequence). CDR3 length: 10 residues. The V end lost 6 bases, the J end lost 4 bases, and 4 bases lay between the germline ends. The CDR3 sequence: CSAHYNEQFF. The DNA of the CDR3 is TGCAGTGCCCATTACAATGAGCAGTTCTTC.

The V gene is TRBV28, the J gene TRBJ1-2, with D perhaps matching TRBD1 (5 bases). This CDR3 spans 13 amino acids. V dropped 6 bases and J dropped 6 bases, with 14 bases sitting between them. CDR1 and CDR2 (germline): MDHEN, SYDVKM. The DNA for the CDR3 is TGTGCCAGCAGACCACGGGGGAGGGATGGCTACACCTTC. Its translation is CASRPRGRDGYTF.

The chain combines TRBV5-6 with TRBJ2-1; 12 nucleotides align to TRBD2. The CDR3 totals 18 residues. Per the germline V gene, CDR1 is SGHDT and CDR2 is YYEEEE. The V gene end was trimmed by 4 bases and the J gene end by 1 base; junction bases not matched to a gene: 9. The CDR3 nucleotides are TGTGCCAGCAGCGCGACTAGCGGGAGATGGAGGTCCTACAATGAGCAGTTCTTC. Protein sequence: CASSATSGRWRSYNEQFF.

The chain joins TRBV7-8 to TRBJ1-6; 10 bases line up with TRBD1. Germline V CDR1 and CDR2: SGHVS, FQNEAQ. The junction had 5 bases not matched to a gene; V was cut back by 5 bases and J by 7 bases. The CDR3 contains 15 residues. As DNA, the CDR3 is TGTGCCAGCAGCCCACAGGGACAGGGGAATTCACCCCTCCACTTT. This codes for CASSPQGQGNSPLHF.

The rearrangement links TRBV5-1 to TRBJ2-6; no firm D call. The CDR3 is made up of 13 amino acids. CDR1 SGHRS and CDR2 YFSETQ come from the germline V gene. Trimming cost V 6 bases and J 0 bases, with 4 bases left between them. CDR3 residues: CASTGSGANVLTF. DNA of the CDR3: TGCGCCAGCACAGGCTCTGGGGCCAACGTCCTGACTTTC.

The chain joins TRBV5-4 to TRBJ1-6; D not certain. The CDR3 consists of 13 residues. Trimming stripped 2 bases from V and 10 bases from J, with 10 bases between. Looked up from germline, CDR1 is SGHNT and CDR2 is YYREEE (reference sequence). This chain's CDR3 is CASSFDTNSPLHF. For the CDR3, the DNA is TGTGCCAGCAGCTTCGATACAAACTCACCCCTCCACTTT.

This clone was seen more than once but under ten times. The gene calls are TRBV6-5 and TRBJ1-5; TRBD1 aligns across 9 bases. CDR3 length: 14 amino acids. V lost 6 bases and J lost 4; bases outside the gene matches: 4. Germline assignment: CDR1 MNHEY and CDR2 SVGAGI. CDR3 in DNA: TGTGCCAGCAGACAACAGGGGGCGAATCAGCCCCAGCATTTT. Encoded protein: CASRQQGANQPQHF.

The V call is TRBV6-1, the J call TRBJ2-7, with D possibly TRBD1 on 5 matching bases. CDR1 is MNHNS and CDR2 is SASEGT in the germline V gene. CDR3 length: 14 residues. V lost 2 bases, J lost 7 bases, and 15 bases lay in between. CDR3 in DNA: TGTGCCAGCAGTGAACGTCAGGGAAATAAAGAGCAGTACTTC. Protein sequence: CASSERQGNKEQYF.

This clone appeared once. The genes are TRBV3-1 (or the pseudogene TRBV3-2) and TRBJ1-5; D is possibly TRBD1 (6 bases). This CDR3 comprises 15 residues. V dropped 4 bases and J dropped 7 bases, with 17 bases sitting between them. Germline assignment: CDR1 LGHDT and CDR2 YNNKEL (reference sequence). The CDR3 loop reads CASSPATGAGQPQHF. DNA of the CDR3: TGTGCCAGCAGCCCAGCGACAGGAGCGGGACAGCCCCAGCATTTT.

The J gene is TRBJ1-1, the V gene TRBV15, with D perhaps matching TRBD1 (5 bases). CDR3 length equals 13 residues. Trimming removed 1 base from V and 4 bases from J, with 7 bases in between. The germline V gene encodes CDR1 LNHNV and CDR2 YYDKDF (reference sequence). CDR3 DNA: TGTGCCACCAGCAGAGTGGGGGGCACTGAAGCTTTCTTT. Translated: CATSRVGGTEAFF. The variable domain in full, completed from reference TRBV15 and TRBJ1-1, reads DAMVIQNPRYQVTQFGKPVTLSCSQTLNHNVMYWYQQKSSQAPKLLFHYYDKDFNNEADTPDNFQSRRPNTSFCFLDIRSPGLGDTAMYLCATSRVGGTEAFFGQGTRLTVV.

This chain uses TRBV5-1 with TRBJ1-5; 8 nucleotides match TRBD1. Trimming cost V 1 base and J 6 bases; bases outside gene matches: 6. The CDR3 is 15 amino acids. CDR1 and CDR2 from the germline V gene are SGHRS and YFSETQ. CDR3 sequence reads: CASSLLSGGGQPQHF. The CDR3 DNA follows: TGCGCCAGCAGCTTGTTGTCAGGGGGCGGTCAGCCCCAGCATTTT.

This clone appeared once. The CDR3 loop reads CASGPTGDFYEQYF. The CDR3 DNA sequence: TGTGCCAGCGGACCGACAGGAGATTTCTACGAGCAGTACTTC. The chain couples TRBV28 to TRBJ2-7; the D gene is possibly TRBD1 (6 bases). Germline CDR1 reads MDHEN; CDR2 reads SYDVKM. The CDR3 covers 14 residues. V was shortened by 8 bases and J by 3 bases, with 17 bases between the two germline ends.

This sequence joins TRBV5-1 and TRBJ2-5, with D possibly TRBD2 on 6 matching bases. Germline V lookup: CDR1 SGHRS, CDR2 YFSETQ. CDR3 length: 16 residues. Trimming took 4 bases from V and 4 from J, leaving 20 bases between them. The CDR3 loop reads CASSPGLEGTRETQYF. In DNA, the CDR3 is TGCGCCAGCAGCCCTGGGCTGGAAGGGACTCGAGAGACCCAGTACTTC.

The chain is built from TRBV11-2 and TRBJ2-2, with 7 positions matching TRBD1. Unmatched junction bases numbered 11, after V lost 4 bases and J lost 6 bases. The CDR3 is 16 residues long. Germline V CDR1 and CDR2: SGHAT, FQNNGV. The CDR3: CASSSNLGQVSGELFF. CDR3 DNA sequence: TGTGCCAGCAGCTCAAATCTCGGACAGGTCTCCGGGGAGCTGTTTTTT.

This clone came up a few times. V gene TRBV24-1 combines with J gene TRBJ2-1; 14 bases align to TRBD2. This CDR3 has 16 amino acids. The V segment lost 4 bases and the J segment 9 bases; nucleotides outside the gene matches: 7. Per germline, CDR1 KGHDR and CDR2 SFDVKD. The chain's CDR3 is CATSESGTSGRGEQFF. The CDR3 coding sequence is TGTGCCACCAGTGAGTCCGGGACTAGCGGGAGAGGTGAGCAGTTCTTC.

The chain joins TRBV6-6 to TRBJ2-5; maybe TRBD1 (6 bases). Germline V gene sequence: CDR1 MNHNY, CDR2 SVGAGI (reference sequence). V lost 7 bases and J 7 bases, leaving 13 bases between the germline ends. There are 12 residues in the CDR3. The CDR3 protein is CASKEQGLTQYF. The CDR3 nucleotides are TGTGCCAGCAAGGAACAGGGCCTGACCCAGTACTTC.

The chain is built from TRBV30 and TRBJ2-7; tentatively, D is TRBD2 (7 bases). The CDR3 is 12 amino acids. Germline loops: CDR1 GTSNPN, CDR2 SVGIG (reference sequence). V dropped 4 bases and J dropped 2 bases, with 9 bases sitting between them. This chain's CDR3 is CAWKGGPYEQYF. CDR3 nucleotide sequence: TGTGCCTGGAAGGGGGGGCCCTACGAGCAGTACTTC.

The chain links TRBV5-5 to TRBJ2-3; D gene unclear. The V end was cut by 2 bases, the J end by 6 bases, with 7 bases between. Germline V CDR1 and CDR2: SGHKS, YYEKEE (reference sequence). This CDR3 spans 12 amino acids. In nucleotides, the CDR3 is TGTGCCAGCAGCTTATTCCTCGATACGCAGTATTTT. Encoded protein: CASSLFLDTQYF. Drawing the rest from reference TRBV5-5 and TRBJ2-3, the complete variable domain is DAGVTQSPTHLIKTRGQQVTLRCSPISGHKSVSWYQQVLGQGPQFIFQYYEKEERGRGNFPDRFSARQFPNYSSELNVNALLLGDSALYLCASSLFLDTQYFGPGTRLTVL.

The CDR3 here is CASSLRGNRGETQYF. CDR3 nucleotide sequence: TGTGCCAGCAGCTTGAGGGGGAACAGGGGAGAGACCCAGTACTTC. The chain is built from TRBV5-4 and TRBJ2-5; TRBD1 matches 7 bases. The CDR3 runs 15 residues. CDR1 is SGHNT, CDR2 YYREEE, per germline (reference sequence). V was pared by 1 base and J by 4 bases, with 7 bases of the junction left unmatched.

This clone came up once. CDR3 coding DNA: TGTGCCAGCAGCCGATCGGTTGTCGGGTCCTCGCCCCAGCATTTT. Protein product: CASSRSVVGSSPQHF. This rearrangement joins TRBV28 to TRBJ1-5; D not resolved. The CDR3 covers 15 residues. Germline V gene sequence: CDR1 MDHEN, CDR2 SYDVKM. Trimming removed 6 bases at V and 9 bases at J, with 21 bases between.

The chain combines TRBV7-9 with TRBJ1-1; D might be TRBD1 (6 bases). CDR1 is SEHNR, CDR2 FQNEAQ, per germline (reference sequence). The CDR3 runs 13 residues. V was trimmed by 1 base and J by 12 bases, leaving 15 bases between them. CDR3 DNA sequence: TGTGCCAGCAGCTTAGAGGCGAGAAGGGGGACTTTCTTT. This sequence encodes CASSLEARRGTFF.

V usage is TRBV6-5 and J usage is TRBJ1-4; D gene ambiguous. CDR1 and CDR2 (germline): MNHEY, SVGAGI. The CDR3 has 14 amino acids. The V end was cut by 4 bases, the J end by 10 bases, with 16 bases between. CDR3: CASSSGPREGKLFF. The DNA of the CDR3 is TGTGCCAGCAGTTCCGGGCCCCGGGAAGGAAAACTGTTTTTT.

The chain joins TRBV6-2 or TRBV6-3 to TRBJ1-5; 7 bases map to TRBD1. Germline V gene lookup returns CDR1 MNHEY and CDR2 SVGEGT. The CDR3 has 18 residues. J was trimmed by 8 bases and V by 2 bases; bases with no gene match: 18. The CDR3 DNA sequence: TGTGCCAGCAGTTACGGTTTGGGGGCCCTACAAGGGGGCAAGCCCCAGCATTTT. Translating it yields CASSYGLGALQGGKPQHF.

The chain employs TRBV7-3 and TRBJ2-1; D not resolved. V was pared by 2 bases and J by 10 bases, with 15 bases between. CDR1 and CDR2 from the germline V gene are SGHTA and FQGTGA. This CDR3 is built from 14 residues. The CDR3 loop is CASSLGVGFGEQFF. The CDR3 DNA reads TGTGCCAGCAGCTTAGGTGTTGGGTTCGGGGAGCAGTTCTTC.

The V and J genes are TRBV28 and TRBJ1-4; D is unclear. Germline values: CDR1 MDHEN, CDR2 SYDVKM. Trimming stripped 5 bases from V and 4 bases from J, with 14 bases between. CDR3 length: 15 amino acids. Here the CDR3 DNA reads TGTGCCAGCAGTATCCCCGGGTTGTTTAATGAAAAACTGTTTTTT. It codes for CASSIPGLFNEKLFF.

The chain joins TRBV28 to TRBJ1-1; 7 nucleotides match TRBD1. The V segment lost 7 bases and the J segment 3 bases; nucleotides outside the gene matches: 5. Germline V gives CDR1 MDHEN, CDR2 SYDVKM. The CDR3 sequence is 13 residues long. The CDR3 nucleotides are TGTGCCAGCACCGGACAGGTCTACACTGAAGCTTTCTTT. Translating gives CASTGQVYTEAFF.

There are a few counts of this clone. CDR3 sequence: CASSLAPGTGNEKLFF. The CDR3 DNA sequence: TGCGCCAGCAGCTTGGCGCCCGGGACAGGAAATGAAAAACTGTTTTTT. J is TRBJ1-4 and V is TRBV5-1; 8 bases are shared with TRBD1. Germline V gene lookup returns CDR1 SGHRS and CDR2 YFSETQ. The V and J ends lost 0 bases and 5 bases, in that order; junction bases with no gene match: 6. The CDR3 length is 16 residues.

This chain joins TRBV21-1 and TRBJ1-4. TRBV21-1 is given as a pseudogene. The length of the CDR3 is 10 residues. CDR3 in amino acids: CTGGNEKLFF. The CDR3 coding sequence is TGTACCGGGGGGAATGAAAAACTGTTTTTT.

The rearrangement links TRBV7-2 to TRBJ2-3; TRBD2 matches 8 bases. Per the germline V gene, CDR1 is SGHTA and CDR2 is FQGNSA. The CDR3 runs to 14 residues. Losses at the gene ends were 4 bases for V and 4 bases for J; bases not matched to a gene: 4. The CDR3 is CASSSGLGADTQYF. The CDR3 DNA is TGTGCCAGCAGCTCGGGACTAGGCGCAGATACGCAGTATTTT.